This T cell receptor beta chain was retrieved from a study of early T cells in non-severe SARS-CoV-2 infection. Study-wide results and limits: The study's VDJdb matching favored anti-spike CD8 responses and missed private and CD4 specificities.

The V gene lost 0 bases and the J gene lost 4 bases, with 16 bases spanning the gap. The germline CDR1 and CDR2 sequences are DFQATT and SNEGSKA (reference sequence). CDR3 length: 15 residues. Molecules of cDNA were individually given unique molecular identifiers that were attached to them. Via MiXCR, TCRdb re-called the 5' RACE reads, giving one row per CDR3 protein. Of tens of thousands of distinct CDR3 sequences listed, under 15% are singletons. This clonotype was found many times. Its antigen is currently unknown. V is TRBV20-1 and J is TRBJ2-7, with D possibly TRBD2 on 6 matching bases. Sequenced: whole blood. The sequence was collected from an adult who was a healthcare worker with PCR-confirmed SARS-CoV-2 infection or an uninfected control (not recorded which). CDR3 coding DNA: TGCAGTGCTAGAGACCGGGACTCCGAGGGGTACGAGCAGTACTTC. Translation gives CSARDRDSEGYEQYF.